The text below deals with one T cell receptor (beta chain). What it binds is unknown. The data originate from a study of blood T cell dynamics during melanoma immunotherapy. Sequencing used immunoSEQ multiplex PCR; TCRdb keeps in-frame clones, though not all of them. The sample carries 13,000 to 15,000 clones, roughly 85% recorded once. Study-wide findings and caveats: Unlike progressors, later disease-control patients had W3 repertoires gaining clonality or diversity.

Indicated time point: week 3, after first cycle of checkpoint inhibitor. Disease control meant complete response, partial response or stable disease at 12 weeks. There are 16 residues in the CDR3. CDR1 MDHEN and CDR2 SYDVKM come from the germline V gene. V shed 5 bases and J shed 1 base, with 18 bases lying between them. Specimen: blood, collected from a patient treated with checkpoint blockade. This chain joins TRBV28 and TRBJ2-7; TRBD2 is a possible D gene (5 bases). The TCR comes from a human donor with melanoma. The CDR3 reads CASSTNPGSPSYEQYF. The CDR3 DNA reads TGTGCCAGCAGTACAAACCCGGGATCCCCATCCTACGAGCAGTACTTC. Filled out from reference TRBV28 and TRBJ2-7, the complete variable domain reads DVKVTQSSRYLVKRTGEKVFLECVQDMDHENMFWYRQDPGLGLRLIYFSYDVKMKEKGDIPEGYSVSREKKERFSLILESASTNQTSMYLCASSTNPGSPSYEQYFGPGTRLTVT.